This T cell receptor beta chain emerged from a study of T cell responses to AZD1222 COVID-19 vaccine (dated by TCRdb to about 2021). With respect to the entire study: A total of approximately 230 trial participants underwent TCR sequencing, of whom some 210 received two doses of AZD1222 and about 26 received two doses of the MenACWY control vaccine. Trial participants were enrolled by age into subgroups of 18-55, 56-69 and 70-plus years, and roughly 160, 29 and 62 TCR-sequenced participants, respectively, were included in these subgroups. Overall results and qualifications from the work: Participants were mostly white British and included more females than males, and it was suggested by the authors that clonal diversity may have been underestimated. Epitopes outside the regions mutated in the B.1.351 and B.1.1.7 variants were reportedly recognized by nearly half of the unique spike-specific TCRs. Conclusions about previously exposed vaccinees are limited, since just 6 or 7 AZD1222 recipients were seropositive for SARS-CoV-2 at baseline. After two AZD1222 doses, spike-specific TCR breadth and depth were significantly higher than at day 0 and than in MenACWY recipients. The 56-69-year group was small, and its depth increase did not reach significance, likely because of low power. Because no day 14 peak-response samples were available, the repertoires could be characterized only after the peak T cell response. CD4 TCRs associated with the vaccine covered the entire spike protein, and the dominant responses were in regions 160-218 and 743-854.

Relative to germline, V is 0 bases shorter and J is 8 bases shorter, with 13 bases between their ends. Based on the germline V gene (reference sequence), the CDR1 and CDR2 sequences are LGHDT and YNNKEL. Measured from the cysteine to the phenylalanine, the CDR3 is 15 residues long. Here the CDR3 DNA is all that survives: 45 bases in frame from base 1. The CDR3 regions of human TCRbeta chains were analyzed by immunosequencing. The original pipeline was this. Repertoire TCRs were checked for matches against a reference library of SARS-CoV-2-specific TCRs that had been generated using the MIRA antigen-specificity platform. Breadth was defined as the fraction of unique TCRs that were SARS-CoV-2-associated. Depth was defined as the fraction of total T cells that were SARS-CoV-2-associated. Using the MIRA data, each spike-specific TCR was assigned both to the spike region to which the TCR was reactive and to a CD4 or CD8 class. Log10-transformed breadth and depth values were compared by one-way ANOVA with Sidak's multiple comparisons tests. Imported from immuneACCESS, the table was reduced by TCRdb to in-frame sequences with V and J called. These copies leave out some clones; in studies compared against another copy, an unresolved V gene accounts for under half, and the cause of the remainder is not known. V and J calls and clone size are as listed in that table; D and trimming were resolved from the DNA. The sample includes roughly 140,000 clones, with about 87% observed a single time. Together, the top ten hold about a tenth of the sample.

As regards this clone: What antigen it recognizes has not been identified. Qualities for individual bases were not recorded, and no much larger clone is one base off.

The time point label for this specimen denotes: about 28 days (+/-7) after the second vaccine dose. AZD1222 recipients given second doses at about 4 weeks or at about 12 weeks were pooled, since spike-specific TCR depth and breadth were not found to differ between the two schedules. The vaccinee samples were drawn from two UK trials, COV001 and COV002, one of which was a single-blind randomized controlled phase 2/3 trial testing AZD1222 (ChAdOx1 nCoV-19) in healthy adults. For TCRbeta chain sequencing, PBMC samples were collected from trial participants at day 0 and at day 28 after the second dose.

The V gene is TRBV3-1 (or the pseudogene TRBV3-2) and the J gene is TRBJ1-4; D gene: possibly TRBD1, on 6 matching bases. The receptor comes from an adult who received the AZD1222 COVID-19 vaccine. Here the sequenced sample was peripheral blood, taken 28 days after the second AZD1222 dose. The bases read TGTGCCAGCAGCCAAGAGGGGCAGGGGCAGGAAAAACTGTTTTTT. It translates as CASSQEGQGQEKLFF.